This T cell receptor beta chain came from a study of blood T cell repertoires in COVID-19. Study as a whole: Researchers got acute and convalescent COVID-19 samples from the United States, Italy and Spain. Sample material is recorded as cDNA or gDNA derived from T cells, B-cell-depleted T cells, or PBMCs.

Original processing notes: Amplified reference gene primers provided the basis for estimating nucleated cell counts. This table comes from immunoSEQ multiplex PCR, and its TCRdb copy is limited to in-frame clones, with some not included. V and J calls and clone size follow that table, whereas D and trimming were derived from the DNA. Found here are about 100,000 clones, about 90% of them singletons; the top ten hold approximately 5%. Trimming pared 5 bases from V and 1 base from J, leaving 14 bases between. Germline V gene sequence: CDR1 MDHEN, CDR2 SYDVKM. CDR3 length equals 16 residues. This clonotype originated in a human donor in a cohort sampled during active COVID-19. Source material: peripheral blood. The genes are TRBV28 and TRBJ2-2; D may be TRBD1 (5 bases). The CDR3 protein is CASSPALTVNTGELFF. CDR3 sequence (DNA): TGTGCCAGCAGTCCAGCTCTGACAGTGAACACCGGGGAGCTGTTTTTT.